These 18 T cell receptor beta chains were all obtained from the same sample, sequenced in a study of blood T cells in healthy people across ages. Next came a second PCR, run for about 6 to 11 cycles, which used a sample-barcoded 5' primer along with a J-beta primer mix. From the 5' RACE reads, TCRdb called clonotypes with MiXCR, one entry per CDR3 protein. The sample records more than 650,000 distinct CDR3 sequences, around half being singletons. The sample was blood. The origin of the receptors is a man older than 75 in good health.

Written as DNA, the CDR3 is TGTGCCAGCAGCTTAGCGCGGGGCCATCGACGGGAGCAGTTCTTC. Translation: CASSLARGHRREQFF. The chain is built from TRBV7-2 and TRBJ2-1; weak D call: TRBD2 (6 bases). V dropped 0 bases and J dropped 10 bases, with 16 bases sitting between them. The CDR3 has 15 residues. Germline lookup yields CDR1 SGHTA and CDR2 FQGNSA.

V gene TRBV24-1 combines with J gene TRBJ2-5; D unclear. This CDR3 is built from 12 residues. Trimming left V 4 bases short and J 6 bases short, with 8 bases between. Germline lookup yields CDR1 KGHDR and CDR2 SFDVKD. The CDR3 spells CATSEDLQTQYF. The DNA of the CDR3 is TGTGCCACCAGTGAAGACCTGCAGACCCAGTACTTC.

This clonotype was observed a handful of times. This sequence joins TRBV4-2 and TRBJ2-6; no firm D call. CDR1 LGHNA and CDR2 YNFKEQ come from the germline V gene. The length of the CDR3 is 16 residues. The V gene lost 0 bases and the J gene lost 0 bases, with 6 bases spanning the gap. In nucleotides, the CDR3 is TGTGCCAGCAGCCAAGACGTATCCTCTGGGGCCAACGTCCTGACTTTC. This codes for CASSQDVSSGANVLTF.

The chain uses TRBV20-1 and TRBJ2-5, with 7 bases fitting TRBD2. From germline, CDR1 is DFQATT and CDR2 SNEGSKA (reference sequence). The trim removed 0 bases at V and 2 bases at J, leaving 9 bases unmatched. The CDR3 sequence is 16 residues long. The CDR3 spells CSARDLGTNLQETQYF. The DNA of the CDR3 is TGCAGTGCTAGAGATCTTGGGACTAACTTACAAGAGACCCAGTACTTC.

CDR3 nucleotide sequence: TGTGCCAGCACAAGGGGCGGGGCCTACGAGCAGTACTTC. This encodes CASTRGGAYEQYF. The chain links TRBV3-1 to TRBJ2-7, with D maybe TRBD2 (6 bases). This CDR3 has 13 residues. Germline CDR1 reads LGHDT; CDR2 reads YNNKEL (reference sequence). With 7 bases removed from V and 2 bases from J, the gap between germline ends came to 12 bases.

CDR3 amino acids: CASSPLYGRAGETQYF. As DNA, the CDR3 is TGTGCCAGCAGCCCGCTGTACGGGAGGGCCGGGGAGACCCAGTACTTC. The J gene is TRBJ2-5, the V gene TRBV6-6, with 8 positions matching TRBD2. The germline V gene has CDR1 MNHNY and CDR2 SVGAGI (reference sequence). The CDR3 contains 16 residues. V trimming: 6 bases; J trimming: 5 bases; junction bases outside the gene matches: 14.

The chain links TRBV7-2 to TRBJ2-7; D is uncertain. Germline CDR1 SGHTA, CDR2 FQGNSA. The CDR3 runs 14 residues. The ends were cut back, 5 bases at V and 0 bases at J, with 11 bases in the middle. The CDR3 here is CASSLRTVSYEQYF. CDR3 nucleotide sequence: TGTGCCAGCAGCCTACGGACGGTCTCCTACGAGCAGTACTTC.

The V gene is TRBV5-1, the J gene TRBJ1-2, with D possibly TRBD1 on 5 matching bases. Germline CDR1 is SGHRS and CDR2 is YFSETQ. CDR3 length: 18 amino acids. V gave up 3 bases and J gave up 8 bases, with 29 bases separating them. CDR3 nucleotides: TGCGCCAGCAGCTCCAAGCATACCGGGGCCTCCAACCATGTAGGCTACACCTTC. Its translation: CASSSKHTGASNHVGYTF.

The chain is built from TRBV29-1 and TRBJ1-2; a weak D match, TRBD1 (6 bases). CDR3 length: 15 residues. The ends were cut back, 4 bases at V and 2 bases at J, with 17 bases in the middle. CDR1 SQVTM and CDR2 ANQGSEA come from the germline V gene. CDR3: CSVAPVPDRNYGYTF. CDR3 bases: TGCAGCGTTGCCCCCGTCCCCGACAGGAACTATGGCTACACCTTC.

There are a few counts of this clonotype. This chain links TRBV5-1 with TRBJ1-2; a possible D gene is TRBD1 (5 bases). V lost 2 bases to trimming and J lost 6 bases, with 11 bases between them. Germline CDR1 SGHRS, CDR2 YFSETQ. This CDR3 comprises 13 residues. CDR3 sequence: CASSFGAVHGYTF. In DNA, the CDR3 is TGCGCCAGCAGCTTTGGGGCAGTACATGGCTACACCTTC.

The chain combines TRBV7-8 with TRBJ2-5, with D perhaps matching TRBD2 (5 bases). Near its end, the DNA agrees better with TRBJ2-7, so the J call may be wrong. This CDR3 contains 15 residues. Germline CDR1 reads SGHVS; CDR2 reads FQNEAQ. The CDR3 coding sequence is TGTGCCAGCAGCTGGACTGGGAGCGGTCTCTACGAGCAGTACTTC. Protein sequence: CASSWTGSGLYEQYF.

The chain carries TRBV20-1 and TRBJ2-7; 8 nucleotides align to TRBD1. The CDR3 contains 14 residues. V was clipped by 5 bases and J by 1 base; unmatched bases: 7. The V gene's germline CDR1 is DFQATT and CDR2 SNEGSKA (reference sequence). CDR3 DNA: TGCAGTGCTCAATCCGGGACAGGTTCCTACGAGCAGTACTTC. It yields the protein CSAQSGTGSYEQYF.

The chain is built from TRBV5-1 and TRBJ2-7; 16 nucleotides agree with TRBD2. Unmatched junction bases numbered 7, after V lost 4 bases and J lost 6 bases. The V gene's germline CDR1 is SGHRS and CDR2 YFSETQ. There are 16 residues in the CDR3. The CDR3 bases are TGCGCCAGCAGCCAGGGGACTAGCGGGAGGGCCATCGAGCAGTACTTC. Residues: CASSQGTSGRAIEQYF. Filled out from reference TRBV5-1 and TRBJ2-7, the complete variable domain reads KAGVTQTPRYLIKTRGQQVTLSCSPISGHRSVSWYQQTPGQGLQFLFEYFSETQRNKGNFPGRFSGRQFSNSRSEMNVSTLELGDSALYLCASSQGTSGRAIEQYFGPGTRLTVT.

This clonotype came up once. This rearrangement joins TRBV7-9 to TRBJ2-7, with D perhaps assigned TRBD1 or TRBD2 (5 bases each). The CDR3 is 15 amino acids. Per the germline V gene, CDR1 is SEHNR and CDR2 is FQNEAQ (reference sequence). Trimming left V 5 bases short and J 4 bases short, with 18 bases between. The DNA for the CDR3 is TGTGCCAGCAGCCGAGGTGGGGCGAGGACTTACGAGCAGTACTTC. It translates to CASSRGGARTYEQYF.

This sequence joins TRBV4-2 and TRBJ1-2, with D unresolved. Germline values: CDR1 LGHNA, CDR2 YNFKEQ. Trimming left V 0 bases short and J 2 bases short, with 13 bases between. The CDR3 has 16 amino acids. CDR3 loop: CASSQEIGSTNYGYTF. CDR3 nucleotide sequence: TGTGCCAGCAGCCAAGAGATAGGGTCCACAAACTATGGCTACACCTTC.

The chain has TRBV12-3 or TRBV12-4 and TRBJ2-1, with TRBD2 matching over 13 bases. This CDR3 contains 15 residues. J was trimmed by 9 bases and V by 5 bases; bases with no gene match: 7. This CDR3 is CASSTLAGGPSEQFF. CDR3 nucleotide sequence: TGTGCCAGCAGTACACTAGCGGGAGGGCCGAGTGAGCAGTTCTTC.

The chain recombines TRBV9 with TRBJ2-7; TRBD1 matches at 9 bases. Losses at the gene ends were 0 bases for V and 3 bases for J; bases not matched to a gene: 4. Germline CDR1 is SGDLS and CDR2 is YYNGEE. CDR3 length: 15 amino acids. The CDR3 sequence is CASSVGTGAYYEQYF. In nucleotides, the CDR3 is TGTGCCAGCAGCGTAGGGACAGGGGCATACTACGAGCAGTACTTC.

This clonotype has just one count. Here the CDR3 reads CASSFRTGAANYGYTF. The DNA of the CDR3 is TGTGCCAGCAGTTTTCGGACAGGCGCTGCTAACTATGGCTACACCTTC. This chain uses TRBV27 with TRBJ1-2; the match to TRBD1 covers 7 bases. The CDR3 runs to 16 residues. The J segment lost 0 bases and the V segment lost 3 bases, leaving 7 bases of the junction unmatched. The germline V gene encodes CDR1 MNHEY and CDR2 SMNVEV (reference sequence).